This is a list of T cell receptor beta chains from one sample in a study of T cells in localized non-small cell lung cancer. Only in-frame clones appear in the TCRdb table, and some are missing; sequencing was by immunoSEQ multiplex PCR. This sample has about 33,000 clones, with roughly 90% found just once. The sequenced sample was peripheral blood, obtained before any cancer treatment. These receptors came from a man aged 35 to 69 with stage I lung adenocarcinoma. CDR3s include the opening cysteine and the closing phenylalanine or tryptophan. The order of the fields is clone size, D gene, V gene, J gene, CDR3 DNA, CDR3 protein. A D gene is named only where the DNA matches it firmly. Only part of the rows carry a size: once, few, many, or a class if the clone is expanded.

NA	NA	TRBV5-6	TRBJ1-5	TGTGCCAGCAGCTTGGGGTCAGCCGAGCCCCAGCATTTT	CASSLGSAEPQHF
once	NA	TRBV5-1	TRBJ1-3	TGCGCCAGCAGCTTGGCGCCGGGAGCCTATGGAAACACCATATATTTT	CASSLAPGAYGNTIYF
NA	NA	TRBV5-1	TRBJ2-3	TGCGCCACCACAGCCTCTAGCACAGATACGCAGTATTTT	CATTASSTDTQYF
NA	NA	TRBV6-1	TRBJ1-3	TGTGCCAGCAGTGAAGTTGTCGGATCCTCTGGAAACACCATATATTTT	CASSEVVGSSGNTIYF
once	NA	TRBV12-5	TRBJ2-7	TGTGCTAGTGGGCAGGACAGCTACGAGCAGTACTTC	CASGQDSYEQYF
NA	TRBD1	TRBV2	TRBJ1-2	TGTGCCAGCAGCCTTCTCGACAGGGAGGGGGGCTACACCTTC	CASSLLDREGGYTF
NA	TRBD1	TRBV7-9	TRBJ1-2	TGTGCCAGCAGCTCCTCCGGGACAGGGGAGGGGGTCTATGGCTACACCTTC	CASSSSGTGEGVYGYTF
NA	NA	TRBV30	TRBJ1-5	TGTGCCTGGAGTGTCAAGGGATCCCGTTGGGGCAATCAGCCCCAGCATTTT	CAWSVKGSRWGNQPQHF
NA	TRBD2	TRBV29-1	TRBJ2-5	TGCAGCGTTGAAAGCGGGGGGGCTGGAGAGACCCAGTACTTC	CSVESGGAGETQYF
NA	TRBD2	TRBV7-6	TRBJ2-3	TGTGCCAGCAGCGGGACTAGCGGGGGCCGGAGCACAGATACGCAGTATTTT	CASSGTSGGRSTDTQYF
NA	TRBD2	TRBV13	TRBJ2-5	TGTGCCAGCAGCAACCCCGGACTAGCGGGGGGCAAAGAGACCCAGTACTTC	CASSNPGLAGGKETQYF
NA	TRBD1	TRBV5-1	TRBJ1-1	TGCGCCAGCAGCGTACAGGGGGCGAGGTCCACTGAAGCTTTCTTT	CASSVQGARSTEAFF
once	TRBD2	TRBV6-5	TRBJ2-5	TGTGCCAGCAGTTCTAGCGGGGGACAAGAGACCCAGTACTTC	CASSSSGGQETQYF
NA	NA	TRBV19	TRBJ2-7	TGTGCCAGTGTAGGGACGGCAGCTAACACATCCTACGAGCAGTACTTC	CASVGTAANTSYEQYF
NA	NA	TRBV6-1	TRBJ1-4	TGTGCCAGCAGTGAAGCGAGGGCGGGAAAACTGTTTTTT	CASSEARAGKLFF
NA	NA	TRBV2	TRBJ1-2	TGTGCCAGCAGTGATAGCACGGAAAACTATGGCTACACCTTC	CASSDSTENYGYTF
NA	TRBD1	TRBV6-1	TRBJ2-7	TGTGCCAGCAGCTCCGCGGGACAGGGTATATACGAGCAGTACTTC	CASSSAGQGIYEQYF
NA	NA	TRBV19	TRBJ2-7	TGTGCCAGTAGTATTGAGCTCAAGAGCTCCTACGAGCAGTACTTC	CASSIELKSSYEQYF
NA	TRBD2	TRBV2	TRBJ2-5	TGTGCCAGCAGTGATCTTAGTAGCGGGCAAGAGACCCAGTACTTC	CASSDLSSGQETQYF
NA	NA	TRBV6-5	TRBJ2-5	TGTGCCAGCACCCGGACAGTTCAAGAGACCCAGTACTTC	CASTRTVQETQYF
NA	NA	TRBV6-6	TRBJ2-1	TGTGCCAGCAGTGACCATTCCCGGGATCCCCCGAGTATCTTC	CASSDHSRDPPSIF
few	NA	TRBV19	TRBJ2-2	TGTGCCAGTAGTATCATCACCGGGGAGCTGTTTTTT	CASSIITGELFF
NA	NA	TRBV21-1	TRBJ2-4	TGTGCCAGCAGCGGGGGAACCGTGAAAAACATTCAGTACTTC	CASSGGTVKNIQYF
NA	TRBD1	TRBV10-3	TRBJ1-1	TGTGCCATCAGCTCCCCCGACAGGGCCCTGGAAGCTTTCTTT	CAISSPDRALEAFF
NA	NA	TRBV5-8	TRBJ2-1	TGTGCCAGCAGCTCCGGGACAATACGTTACAATGAGCAGTTCTTC	CASSSGTIRYNEQFF
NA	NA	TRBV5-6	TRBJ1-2	TGTGCCAGCAGCCATGACATCCTCTACACCTTC	CASSHDILYTF
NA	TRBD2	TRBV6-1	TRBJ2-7	TGTGCCAGCAGCCGACCCGGGAGGGTCGAGCAGTACTTC	CASSRPGRVEQYF
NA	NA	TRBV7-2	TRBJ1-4	TGTGCCAGCAGCTTATCGGGGCGTGCTGAAAAACTGTTTTTT	CASSLSGRAEKLFF
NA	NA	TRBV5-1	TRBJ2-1	TGCGCCAGCAGCTTGGAAGCCCACCGCAATGAGCAGTTCTTC	CASSLEAHRNEQFF
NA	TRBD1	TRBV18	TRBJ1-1	TGTGCCAGCTCAACCGGGACAGCAAACACTGAAGCTTTCTTT	CASSTGTANTEAFF
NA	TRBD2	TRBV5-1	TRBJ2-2	TGCGCCAGCAGCCAACGGGGGGTTGACACCGGGGAGCTGTTTTTT	CASSQRGVDTGELFF
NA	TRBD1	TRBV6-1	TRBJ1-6	TGTGCCAGCAGTGGGGACAGGCCCGGACAGTCCTCCTATAATTCACCCCTCCACTTT	CASSGDRPGQSSYNSPLHF